The T cell receptor beta chain described here comes from a study of regulatory T cells in long-lasting Graves disease (dated by TCRdb to about 2021). As for the study more broadly: In the newly diagnosed Graves' disease group, patients had been taking antithyroid drugs for less than 3 months. A total of about 35 samples underwent TCR sequencing, from roughly 13 patients with persistent Graves' disease and approximately 20 patients with newly diagnosed Graves' disease. The study took place in China and was registered as a clinical trial. This study used TCR sequencing and RNA sequencing of peripheral blood to compare persistent Graves' disease patients against newly diagnosed Graves' disease patients. The investigation overall reported the following: Sequencing and analysis were limited to the TCR beta chain. Compared with newly diagnosed patients, patients with persistent Graves' disease had lower TCR Shannon entropy and fewer highly expanded clones, which suggests clonal expansion. A larger number of public clonotypes was shared among persistent patients (around 2,700) than among newly diagnosed patients (approximately 1,000). As a limitation, the authors acknowledged that the small sample size may reduce accuracy. Persistent disease showed preferential use of TRBV28, TRBJ1-2 and TRBJ2-5, whereas newly diagnosed disease favored TRBV20-1 and TRBJ2-1. The study examined only peripheral blood because the primary lesion, thyroid tissue, could not be accessed.

Interpreted using the paper, the time point label stands for: newly diagnosed GD, antithyroid drugs for less than 3 months. For both TCR sequencing and RNA sequencing, RNA was extracted from PBMCs using TRIzol. Graves' disease was diagnosed according to American Thyroid Association guidelines. Recruitment of patients was carried out at an endocrinology department in Xi'an, China. From each patient, around 8.3 milliliters of peripheral blood was collected into an EDTA anticoagulant tube. Ficoll Paque Plus density gradient separation was used to isolate PBMCs, and no further T cell sorting was performed. RNA quality was checked with an Agilent 2100 Bioanalyzer and agarose gel, and concentration with a NanoDrop 2000. There are a few counts of this clonotype. Its antigen is still unknown. The input lacks base qualities; no much larger clone sits a single base away. Unmatched junction bases come to 5, with V trimmed by 1 base and J by 4 bases. CDR1 and CDR2 are read off the germline V gene as SGDLS and YYNGEE. CDR3 length: 16 amino acids, cysteine to phenylalanine. CDR3 DNA only is kept here, 48 bases in frame from base 1.

Library prep was done by multiplex PCR. The sequencing machine was an Illumina HiSeq 4000. CDR3 regions were amplified by Arm-PCR with iRepertoire HTBI primers to construct TCR beta libraries. PCR products were gel purified before sequencing. Per the authors' processing: Gene usage analysis of CDR3 amino acid clonotypes used the 60 to 80 TRBV and more than 13 TRBJ segments found across samples. COPE and FqMerger were used to merge the filtered high-quality paired reads into contigs. BLAST was used to align contigs to IMGT TRBV, TRBD and TRBJ reference genes, with CDR3 defined following IMGT. Any clonotype with a frequency above 0.1% was classified as a highly expanded clone. Repertoire diversity was measured by Shannon entropy, and V-J evenness by the Gini coefficient. Public clonotypes were defined as clonotypes shared by more than one individual. TCRdb cleaned the public reads at Q25 with fastp, built clones with MiXCR and kept in-frame beta chains. All rows with the same CDR3 protein become a single entry with the most common DNA and genes. What appears here as the V and J calls and clone size reflects TCRdb's work, not the paper's. This sample holds about 350,000 distinct CDR3 sequences; approximately 15% were observed only once. The ten biggest clones cover just under 30% of the sample.

In addition, the sample was reused for a study of T cells in Graves' hyperthyroidism and ophthalmopathy. From the second report: A patient counted as having stable Graves' hyperthyroidism if no progression to ophthalmopathy occurred over 18 months of follow-up. The hyperthyroidism patients were between 18 and 65 years old and newly diagnosed, with a disease duration of less than 2 months. The study excluded patients with uncontrolled infections, other autoimmune diseases, pregnancy or lactation. Diagnoses were established on the basis of clinical symptoms, serum thyroxine and TRAb, thyroid ultrasound, and orbital computed tomography. The first round of RT-PCR for the TCR CDR3 was performed with the HTBI primer set and the Qiagen OneStep RT-PCR kit. Most expanded thyroid clonotypes (frequency above 0.001) were also detected in blood, suggesting blood repertoires may reflect thyroid immune responses. Ophthalmopathy was separated from stable hyperthyroidism by a 13 V-J signature model, with about 86% sensitivity and about 84% specificity obtained in cross-validation and 80%/75% obtained in testing. In validation, progression to ophthalmopathy was predicted by the model with 70% to 71% sensitivity and 72.22% specificity, a median of 6.5 months before onset. To identify distinguishing TCR V-J signatures, a discovery cohort of some 100 patients was used, comprising approximately 40 with Graves' ophthalmopathy and roughly 60 with stable Graves' hyperthyroidism. Prospective prediction of ophthalmopathy was tested in an independent validation cohort of fewer than 20 hyperthyroidism patients and 17 patients who later progressed to ophthalmopathy. For training and testing, the 100 or so patients in the discovery cohort were randomly divided in a 7:3 ratio. Thyroid tissue and blood T-cell repertoires from roughly six Graves' hyperthyroidism patients were also compared in the study. After sampling, hyperthyroidism patients received methimazole starting at 30 mg daily, and ophthalmopathy patients received high-dose intravenous methylprednisolone. Libraries were constructed in a second round of multiplex PCR, after which size selection and purification were carried out. Libraries were sequenced paired-end with 100 bp reads on an Illumina HiSeq2000. Raw data were processed with SOAPnuke, discarding reads with adapters, uncalled bases, mean Phred below 15, or no exact constant-primer or identifier match. COPE v1.2.5 was used to merge the high-quality paired reads, and each unique nucleotide sequence was defined as a clonotype. MiTCR v1.1 was used to align clonotypes to the IMGT TRBV, TRBD and TRBJ reference segments. The analysis included only V-J combinations with a frequency above 0.0001, which together covered roughly 99% of the repertoires. A TCS score was defined as the ratio between F50 (clonal expansion) and ExV (chaos), using BLOSUM62-based TCRdist between CDR3 peptides within each V-J. Welch's t-statistics and random forest reduced around 520 V-J features to 13, which were used in a naive Bayes classifier (R e1071). Sample size was not statistically predetermined, and investigators were not blinded to group allocation. According to the paper, TCR Vbeta CDR3 sequencing was carried out on 135 peripheral blood samples, which came from 40 to 45 ophthalmopathy, under 85 hyperthyroidism and approximately 17 progressor patients.

This receptor chain uses TRBV9 and TRBJ2-1; 10 bases in the middle match TRBD2. The sequence was collected from a man aged 40-49 years with Graves disease. Donor details come from another sample of the same person, matched by shared clones. The sequencing used peripheral blood mononuclear cells (PBMCs), collected at new diagnosis, from a patient treated with antithyroid drugs. The bases are TGTGCCAGCAGCGTAAGAGGAGCGGGGGGGTACAATGAGCAGTTCTTC. It codes for CASSVRGAGGYNEQFF.